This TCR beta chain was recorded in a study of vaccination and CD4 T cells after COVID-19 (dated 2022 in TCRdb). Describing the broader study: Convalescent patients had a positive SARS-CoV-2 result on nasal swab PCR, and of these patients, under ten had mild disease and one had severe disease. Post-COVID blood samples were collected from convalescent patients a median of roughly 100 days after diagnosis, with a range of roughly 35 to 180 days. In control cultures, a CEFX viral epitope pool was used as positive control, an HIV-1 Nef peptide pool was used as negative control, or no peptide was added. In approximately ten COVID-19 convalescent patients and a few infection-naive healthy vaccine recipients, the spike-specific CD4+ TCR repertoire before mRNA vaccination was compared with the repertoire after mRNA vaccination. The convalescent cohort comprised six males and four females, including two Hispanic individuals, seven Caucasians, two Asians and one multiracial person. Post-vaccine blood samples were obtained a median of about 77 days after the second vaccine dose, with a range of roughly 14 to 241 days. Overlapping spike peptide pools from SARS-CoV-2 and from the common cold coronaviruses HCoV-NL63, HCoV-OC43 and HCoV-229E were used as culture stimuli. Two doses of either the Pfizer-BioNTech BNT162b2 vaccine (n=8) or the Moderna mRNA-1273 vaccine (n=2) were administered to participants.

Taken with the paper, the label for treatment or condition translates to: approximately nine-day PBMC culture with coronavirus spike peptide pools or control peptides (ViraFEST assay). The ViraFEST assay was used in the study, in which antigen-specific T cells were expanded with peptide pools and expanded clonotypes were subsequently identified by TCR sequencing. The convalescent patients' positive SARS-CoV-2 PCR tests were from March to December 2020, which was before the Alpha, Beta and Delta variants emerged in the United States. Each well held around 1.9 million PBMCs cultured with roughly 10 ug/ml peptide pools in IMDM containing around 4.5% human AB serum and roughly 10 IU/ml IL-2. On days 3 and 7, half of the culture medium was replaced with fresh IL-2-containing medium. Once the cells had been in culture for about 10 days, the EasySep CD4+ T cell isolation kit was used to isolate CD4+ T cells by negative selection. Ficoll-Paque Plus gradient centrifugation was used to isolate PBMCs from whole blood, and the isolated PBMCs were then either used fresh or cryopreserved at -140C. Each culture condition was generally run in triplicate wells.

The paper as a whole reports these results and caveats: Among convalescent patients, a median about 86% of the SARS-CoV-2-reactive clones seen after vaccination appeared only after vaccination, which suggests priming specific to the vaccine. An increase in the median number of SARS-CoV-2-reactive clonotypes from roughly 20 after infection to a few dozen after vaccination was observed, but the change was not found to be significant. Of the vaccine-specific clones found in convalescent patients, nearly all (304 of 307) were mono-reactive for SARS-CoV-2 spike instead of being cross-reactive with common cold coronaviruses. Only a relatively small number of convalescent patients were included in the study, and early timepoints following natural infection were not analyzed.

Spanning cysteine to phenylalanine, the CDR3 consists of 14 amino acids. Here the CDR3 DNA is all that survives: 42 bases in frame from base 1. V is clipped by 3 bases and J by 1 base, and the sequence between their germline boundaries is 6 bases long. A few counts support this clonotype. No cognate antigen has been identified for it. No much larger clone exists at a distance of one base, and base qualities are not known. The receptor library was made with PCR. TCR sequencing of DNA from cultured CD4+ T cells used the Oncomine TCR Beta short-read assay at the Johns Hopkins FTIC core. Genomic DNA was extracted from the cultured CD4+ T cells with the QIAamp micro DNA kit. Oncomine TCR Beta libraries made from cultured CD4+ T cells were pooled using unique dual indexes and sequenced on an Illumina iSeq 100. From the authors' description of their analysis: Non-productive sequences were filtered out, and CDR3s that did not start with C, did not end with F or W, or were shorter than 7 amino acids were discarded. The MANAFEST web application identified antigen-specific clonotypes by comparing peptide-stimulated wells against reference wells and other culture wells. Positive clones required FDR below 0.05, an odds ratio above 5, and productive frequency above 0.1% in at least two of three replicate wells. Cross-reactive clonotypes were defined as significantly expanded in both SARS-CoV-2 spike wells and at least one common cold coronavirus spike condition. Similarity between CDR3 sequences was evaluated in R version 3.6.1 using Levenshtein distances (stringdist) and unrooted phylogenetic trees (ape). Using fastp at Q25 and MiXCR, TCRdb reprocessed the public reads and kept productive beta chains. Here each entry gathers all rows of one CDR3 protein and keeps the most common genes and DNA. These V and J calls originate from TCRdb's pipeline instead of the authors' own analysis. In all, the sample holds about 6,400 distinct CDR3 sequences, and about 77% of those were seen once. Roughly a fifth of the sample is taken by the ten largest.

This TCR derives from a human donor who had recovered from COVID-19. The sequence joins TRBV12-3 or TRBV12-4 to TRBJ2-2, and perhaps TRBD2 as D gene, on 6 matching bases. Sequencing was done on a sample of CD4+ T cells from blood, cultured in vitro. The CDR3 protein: CASSLGGNTGELFF. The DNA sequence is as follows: TGTGCCAGCAGTTTGGGGGGGAACACCGGGGAGCTGTTTTTT.